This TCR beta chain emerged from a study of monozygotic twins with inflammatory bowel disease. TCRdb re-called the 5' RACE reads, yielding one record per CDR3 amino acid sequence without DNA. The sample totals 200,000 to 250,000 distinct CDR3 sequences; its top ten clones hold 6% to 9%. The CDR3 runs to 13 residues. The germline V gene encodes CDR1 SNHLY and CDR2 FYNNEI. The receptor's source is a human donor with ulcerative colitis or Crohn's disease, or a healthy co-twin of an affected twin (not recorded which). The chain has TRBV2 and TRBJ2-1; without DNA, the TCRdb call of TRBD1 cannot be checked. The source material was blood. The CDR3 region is CASNRDANGEQFF.